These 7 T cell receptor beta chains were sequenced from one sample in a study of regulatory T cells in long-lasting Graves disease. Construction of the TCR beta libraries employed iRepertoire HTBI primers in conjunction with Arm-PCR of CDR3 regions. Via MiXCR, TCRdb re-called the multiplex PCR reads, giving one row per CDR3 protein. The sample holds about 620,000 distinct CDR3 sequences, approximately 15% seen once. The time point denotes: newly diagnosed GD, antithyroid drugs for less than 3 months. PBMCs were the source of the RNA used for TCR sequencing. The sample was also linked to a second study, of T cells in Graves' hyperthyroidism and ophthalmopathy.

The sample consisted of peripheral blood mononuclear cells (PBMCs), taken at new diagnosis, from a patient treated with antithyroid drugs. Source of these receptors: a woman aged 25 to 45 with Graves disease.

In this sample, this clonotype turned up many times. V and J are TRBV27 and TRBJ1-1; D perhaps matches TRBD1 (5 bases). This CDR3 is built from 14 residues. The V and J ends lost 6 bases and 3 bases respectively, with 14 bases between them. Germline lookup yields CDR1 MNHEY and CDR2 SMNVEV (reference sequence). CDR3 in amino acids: CASSTRQRHTEAFF. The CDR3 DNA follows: TGTGCCAGCAGCACCAGACAGCGTCACACTGAAGCTTTCTTT.

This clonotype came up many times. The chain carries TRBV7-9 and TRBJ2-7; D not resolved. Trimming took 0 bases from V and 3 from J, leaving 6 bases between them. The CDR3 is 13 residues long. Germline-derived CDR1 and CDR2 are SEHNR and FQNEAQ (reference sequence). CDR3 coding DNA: TGTGCCAGCAGCTTAGCCGGCTACTACGAGCAGTACTTC. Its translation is CASSLAGYYEQYF.

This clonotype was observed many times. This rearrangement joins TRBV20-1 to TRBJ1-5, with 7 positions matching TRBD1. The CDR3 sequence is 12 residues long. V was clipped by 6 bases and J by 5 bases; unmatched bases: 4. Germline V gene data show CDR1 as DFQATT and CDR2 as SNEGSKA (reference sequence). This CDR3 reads CSAGTEYQPQHF. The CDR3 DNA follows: TGCAGTGCCGGGACAGAGTATCAGCCCCAGCATTTT.

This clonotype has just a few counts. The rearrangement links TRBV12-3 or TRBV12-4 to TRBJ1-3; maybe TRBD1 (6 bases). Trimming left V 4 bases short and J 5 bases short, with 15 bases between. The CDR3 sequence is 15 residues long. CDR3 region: CASSSPGGRRNTIYF. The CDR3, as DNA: TGTGCCAGCAGTTCCCCGGGGGGGCGGCGAAACACCATATATTTT.

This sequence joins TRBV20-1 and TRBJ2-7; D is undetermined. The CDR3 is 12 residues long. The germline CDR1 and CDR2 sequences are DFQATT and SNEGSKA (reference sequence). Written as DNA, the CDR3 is TGCAGCCCTGGGCACCGGCATGGCGAGCAGTACTTC. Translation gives CSPGHRHGEQYF.

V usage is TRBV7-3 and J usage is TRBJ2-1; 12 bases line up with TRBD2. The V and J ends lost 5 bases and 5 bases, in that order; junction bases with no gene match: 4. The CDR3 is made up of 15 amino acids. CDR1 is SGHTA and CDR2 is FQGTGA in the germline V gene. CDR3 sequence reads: CASSTRLAGDNEQFF. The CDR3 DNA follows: TGTGCCAGCAGCACAAGACTAGCGGGAGACAATGAGCAGTTCTTC.

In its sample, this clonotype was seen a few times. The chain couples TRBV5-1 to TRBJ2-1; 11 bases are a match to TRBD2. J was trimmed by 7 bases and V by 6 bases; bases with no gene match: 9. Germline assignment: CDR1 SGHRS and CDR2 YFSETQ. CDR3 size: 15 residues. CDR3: CASNPQLAGVNEQFF. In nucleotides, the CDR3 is TGCGCCAGCAACCCCCAACTAGCGGGAGTGAATGAGCAGTTCTTC.